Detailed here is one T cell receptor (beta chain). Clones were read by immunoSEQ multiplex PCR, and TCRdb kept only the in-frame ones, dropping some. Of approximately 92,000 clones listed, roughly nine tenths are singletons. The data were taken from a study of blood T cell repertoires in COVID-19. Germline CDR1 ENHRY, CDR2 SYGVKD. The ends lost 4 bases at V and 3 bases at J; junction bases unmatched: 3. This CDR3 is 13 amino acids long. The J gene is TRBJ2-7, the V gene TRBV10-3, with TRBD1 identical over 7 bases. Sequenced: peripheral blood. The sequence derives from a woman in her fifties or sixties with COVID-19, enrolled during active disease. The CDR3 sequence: CAISGTGDYEQYF. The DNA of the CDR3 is TGTGCCATCAGTGGGACAGGTGACTACGAGCAGTACTTC.